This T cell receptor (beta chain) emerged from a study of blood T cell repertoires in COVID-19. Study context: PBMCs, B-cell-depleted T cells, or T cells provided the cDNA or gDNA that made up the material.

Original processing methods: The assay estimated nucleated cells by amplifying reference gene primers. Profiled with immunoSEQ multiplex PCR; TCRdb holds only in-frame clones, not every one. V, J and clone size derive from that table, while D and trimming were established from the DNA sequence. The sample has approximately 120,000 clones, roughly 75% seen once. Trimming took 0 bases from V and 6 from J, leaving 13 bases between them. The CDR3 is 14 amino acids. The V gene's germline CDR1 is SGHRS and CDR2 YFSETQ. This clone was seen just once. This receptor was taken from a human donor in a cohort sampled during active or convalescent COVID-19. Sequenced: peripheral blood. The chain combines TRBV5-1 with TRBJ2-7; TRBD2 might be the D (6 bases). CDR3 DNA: TGCGCCAGCAGCTTGGCGGGGACTTTTCTCGAGCAGTACTTC. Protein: CASSLAGTFLEQYF.